Described below is a single T cell receptor (beta chain) sequence and its context. These data originate in a study of OX40 agonist ivuxolimab in advanced cancers. Sampled blood was obtained at baseline, cycle 4 day 1, and cycle 7 day 1. V dropped 8 bases and J dropped 0 bases, with 13 bases sitting between them. Germline V gene sequence: CDR1 LNHDA, CDR2 SQIVND (reference sequence). This CDR3 contains 14 residues. Clones were sequenced by immunoSEQ multiplex PCR, and TCRdb holds only the in-frame ones, with some missing. This table holds 96,000 or so clones, approximately 80% found once. Sample: CD4+ or CD8+ T cells sorted from blood, taken in a trial of the OX40 agonist ivuxolimab. This receptor was taken from an adult with an advanced solid tumor such as melanoma, head and neck, liver or kidney cancer. The chain carries TRBV19 and TRBJ1-1; D is unclear. The CDR3 coding sequence is TGTGCCAGTCTTCCCCGGACGGTGAACACTGAAGCTTTCTTT. It is translated as CASLPRTVNTEAFF.